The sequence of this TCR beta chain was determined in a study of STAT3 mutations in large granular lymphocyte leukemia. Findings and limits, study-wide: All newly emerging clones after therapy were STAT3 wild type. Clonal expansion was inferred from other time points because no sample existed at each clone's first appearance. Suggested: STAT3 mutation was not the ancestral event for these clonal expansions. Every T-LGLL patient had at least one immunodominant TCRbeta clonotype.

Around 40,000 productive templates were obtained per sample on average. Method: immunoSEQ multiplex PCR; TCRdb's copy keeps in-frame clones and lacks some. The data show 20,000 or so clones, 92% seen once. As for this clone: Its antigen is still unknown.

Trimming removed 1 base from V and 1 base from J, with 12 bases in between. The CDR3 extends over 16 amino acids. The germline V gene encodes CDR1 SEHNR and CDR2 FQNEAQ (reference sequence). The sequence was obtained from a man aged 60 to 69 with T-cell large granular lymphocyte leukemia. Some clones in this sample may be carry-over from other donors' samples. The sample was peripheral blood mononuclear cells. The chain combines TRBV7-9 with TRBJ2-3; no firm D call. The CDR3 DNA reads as TGTGCCAGCAGCTTAGAAGGTTCTGCGGGCACAGATACGCAGTATTTT. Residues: CASSLEGSAGTDTQYF. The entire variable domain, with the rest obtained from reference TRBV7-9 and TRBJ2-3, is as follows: DTGVSQNPRHKITKRGQNVTFRCDPISEHNRLYWYRQTLGQGPEFLTYFQNEAQLEKSRLLSDRFSAERPKGSFSTLEIQRTEQGDSAMYLCASSLEGSAGTDTQYFGPGTRLTVL.